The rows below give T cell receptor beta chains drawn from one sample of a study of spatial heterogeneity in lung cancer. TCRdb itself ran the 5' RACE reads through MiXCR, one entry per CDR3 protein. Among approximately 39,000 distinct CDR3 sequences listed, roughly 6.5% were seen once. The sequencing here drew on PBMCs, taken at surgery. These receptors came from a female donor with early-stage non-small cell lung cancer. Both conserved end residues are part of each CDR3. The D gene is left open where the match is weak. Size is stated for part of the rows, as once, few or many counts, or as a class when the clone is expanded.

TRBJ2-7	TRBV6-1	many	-	CASFRTLPYEQYF	TGTGCCAGCTTCCGGACGCTCCCCTACGAGCAGTACTTC
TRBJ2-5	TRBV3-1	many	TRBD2	CASSQAGLVPETQYF	TGTGCCAGCAGCCAAGCGGGACTAGTTCCGGAGACCCAGTACTTC
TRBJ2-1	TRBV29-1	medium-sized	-	CSVQDHGGPNEQFF	TGCAGCGTCCAGGATCATGGGGGCCCGAATGAGCAGTTCTTC
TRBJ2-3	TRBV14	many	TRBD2	CASSQGSSGGTMAQYF	TGTGCCAGCAGCCAAGGTTCTAGCGGGGGGACAATGGCGCAGTATTTT
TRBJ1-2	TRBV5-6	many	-	CASRPRAGAIYGYTF	TGTGCCAGCAGACCAAGGGCCGGGGCCATCTATGGCTACACCTTC
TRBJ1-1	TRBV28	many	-	CASRIGGPPLGTEAFF	TGTGCCAGCCGAATCGGGGGCCCCCCACTGGGCACTGAAGCTTTCTTT
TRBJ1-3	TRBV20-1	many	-	CSARGGTNSGNTIYF	TGCAGTGCTAGGGGGGGCACAAACTCTGGAAACACCATATATTTT
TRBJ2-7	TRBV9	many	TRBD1	CASSPPTGVSYEQYF	TGTGCCAGCAGCCCCCCTACAGGGGTCTCCTACGAGCAGTACTTC
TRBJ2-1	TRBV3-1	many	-	CATARRTSYNEQFF	TGTGCCACCGCGAGGCGGACTTCCTACAATGAGCAGTTCTTC
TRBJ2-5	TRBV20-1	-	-	CSARGSREQPGWTQYF	TGCAGTGCTAGAGGGTCCCGGGAGCAACCGGGGTGGACCCAGTACTTC
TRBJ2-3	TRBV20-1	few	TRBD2	CSAPRGGRADTQYF	TGCAGTGCTCCCCGCGGGGGGCGCGCAGATACGCAGTATTTT
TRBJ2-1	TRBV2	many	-	CASTLGRDNEQFF	TGTGCCAGCACCTTAGGGAGAGACAATGAGCAGTTCTTC
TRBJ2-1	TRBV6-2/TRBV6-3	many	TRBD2	CASSYSASGSNEQFF	TGTGCCAGCAGTTACTCGGCTAGCGGATCCAATGAGCAGTTCTTC
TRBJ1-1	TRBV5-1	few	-	CASSATGYTEAFF	TGCGCCAGCAGCGCGACGGGCTACACTGAAGCTTTCTTT
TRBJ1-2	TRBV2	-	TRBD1	CASSGRTGGYGYTF	TGTGCCAGCAGTGGGAGGACAGGGGGCTATGGCTACACCTTC
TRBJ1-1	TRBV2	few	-	CASSEERDTEAFF	TGTGCCAGCAGTGAAGAGAGGGACACTGAAGCTTTCTTT
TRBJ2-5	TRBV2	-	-	CASIDPRDSQRTQYF	TGTGCCAGCATTGATCCGAGGGATTCCCAGCGGACCCAGTACTTC
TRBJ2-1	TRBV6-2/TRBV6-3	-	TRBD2	CASSYLSGASNEQFF	TGTGCCAGCAGTTACCTTAGCGGGGCTTCCAATGAGCAGTTCTTC
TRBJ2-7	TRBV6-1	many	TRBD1	CASRTTGTDYEQYF	TGTGCCAGCAGAACTACCGGGACAGACTACGAGCAGTACTTC
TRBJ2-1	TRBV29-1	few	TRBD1	CSVGQGGYNEQFF	TGCAGCGTGGGACAGGGGGGCTACAATGAGCAGTTCTTC
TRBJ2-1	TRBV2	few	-	CASMQYLGNEQFF	TGTGCCAGCATGCAGTACTTGGGCAATGAGCAGTTCTTC
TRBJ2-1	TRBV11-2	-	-	CASSLKFSSYNEQFF	TGTGCCAGCAGCTTAAAATTTAGCTCCTACAATGAGCAGTTCTTC
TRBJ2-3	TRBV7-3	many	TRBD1	CASSLTGGTDTQYF	TGTGCCAGCAGCTTGACAGGGGGTACAGATACGCAGTATTTT
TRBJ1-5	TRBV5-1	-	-	CASSFSDSSYQPQHF	TGCGCCAGCAGCTTTTCCGACAGCAGTTATCAGCCCCAGCATTTT
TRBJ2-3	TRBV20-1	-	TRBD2	CSATRLAGGSTDTQYF	TGCAGTGCCACCAGATTAGCGGGAGGGAGCACAGATACGCAGTATTTT
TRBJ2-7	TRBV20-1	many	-	CSALLAQGVYEQYF	TGCAGTGCTTTACTAGCGCAGGGGGTTTACGAGCAGTACTTC
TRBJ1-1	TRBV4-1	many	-	CASSQPMGQRIAFF	TGCGCCAGCAGCCAACCAATGGGGCAACGGATAGCTTTCTTT
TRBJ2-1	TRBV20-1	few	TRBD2	CSARAGLAGGEQFF	TGCAGTGCTAGAGCCGGTCTAGCGGGGGGTGAGCAGTTCTTC
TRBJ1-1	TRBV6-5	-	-	CASSPQGLEAFF	TGTGCCAGCAGCCCACAGGGATTAGAAGCTTTCTTT
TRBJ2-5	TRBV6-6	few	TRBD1	CASSYWHRGKTSADQETQYF	TGTGCCAGCAGTTACTGGCACAGGGGGAAGACGAGTGCCGACCAAGAGACCCAGTACTTC
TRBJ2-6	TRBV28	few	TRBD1	CASRIDRGRISGANVLTF	TGTGCCAGCAGAATCGACAGGGGGCGTATTTCTGGGGCCAACGTCCTGACTTTC
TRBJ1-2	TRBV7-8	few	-	CASSTRGRRGQGYTF	TGTGCCAGCAGCACTCGAGGCCGACGGGGGCAAGGCTACACCTTC
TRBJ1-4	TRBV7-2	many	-	CASSPQGREKLFF	TGTGCCAGCAGCCCCCAGGGACGGGAAAAACTGTTTTTT
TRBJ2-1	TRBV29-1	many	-	CSVVGTPSSYNEQFF	TGCAGCGTGGTCGGGACTCCGAGCTCCTACAATGAGCAGTTCTTC
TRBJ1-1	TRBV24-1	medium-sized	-	CATSGLRDATGAFF	TGTGCCACCAGTGGGCTCCGGGACGCTACTGGGGCTTTCTTT
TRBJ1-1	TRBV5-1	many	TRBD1	CASSFSDRAEAFF	TGCGCCAGCAGCTTTTCCGACAGGGCTGAAGCTTTCTTT
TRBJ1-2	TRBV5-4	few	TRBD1	CASSAAGTVYGYTF	TGTGCCAGCAGCGCGGCAGGGACAGTATATGGCTACACCTTC
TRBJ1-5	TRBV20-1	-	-	CSARDGGQPQHF	TGCAGTGCTAGAGATGGAGGGCAGCCCCAGCATTTT
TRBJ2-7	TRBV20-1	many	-	CSAREPRGIKFEQYF	TGCAGTGCTAGAGAACCCCGTGGCATAAAGTTCGAGCAGTACTTC
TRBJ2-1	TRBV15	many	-	CATSRDPQSNEQFF	TGTGCCACCAGCAGAGATCCTCAGAGCAATGAGCAGTTCTTC
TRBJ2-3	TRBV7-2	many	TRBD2	CASRNDAGGTDTQYF	TGTGCCAGCAGGAACGACGCGGGGGGTACAGATACGCAGTATTTT
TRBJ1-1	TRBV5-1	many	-	CASSPDRDMNTEAFF	TGCGCCAGCAGTCCGGATAGGGACATGAACACTGAAGCTTTCTTT
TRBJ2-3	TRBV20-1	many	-	CSCQEGPSTDTQYF	TGCAGTTGTCAAGAGGGTCCTAGCACAGATACGCAGTATTTT
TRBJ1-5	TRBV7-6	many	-	CASSFAPGGTLNQPQHF	TGTGCCAGCAGCTTCGCCCCGGGGGGGACACTCAATCAGCCCCAGCATTTT
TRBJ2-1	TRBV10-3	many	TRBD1	CAIKGQDNEQFF	TGTGCCATCAAAGGACAGGACAATGAGCAGTTCTTC
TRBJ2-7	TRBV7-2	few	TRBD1	CASSLDRGPFEQYF	TGTGCCAGCAGCTTAGACAGGGGACCCTTCGAGCAGTACTTC
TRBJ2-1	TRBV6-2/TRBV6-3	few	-	CASNFGGSYNEQFF	TGTGCCAGCAATTTTGGGGGATCCTACAATGAGCAGTTCTTC
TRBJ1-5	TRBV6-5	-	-	CASNGPIQGESGHQPQHF	TGTGCCAGCAACGGACCTATTCAAGGGGAGTCGGGTCATCAGCCCCAGCATTTT
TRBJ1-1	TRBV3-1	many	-	CASSQDGAGSEAFF	TGTGCCAGCAGCCAAGATGGGGCGGGTTCAGAAGCTTTCTTT
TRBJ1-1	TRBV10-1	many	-	CASGRPPPGQATEAFF	TGCGCCAGCGGGAGGCCCCCACCGGGACAAGCTACTGAAGCTTTCTTT
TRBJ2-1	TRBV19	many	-	CASSIDIGRRAEQFF	TGTGCCAGTAGTATAGATATAGGCCGCCGGGCTGAGCAGTTCTTC
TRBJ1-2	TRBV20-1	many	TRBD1	CSALSPGQGKGGYTF	TGCAGTGCTCTGAGTCCGGGACAGGGGAAAGGAGGCTACACCTTC
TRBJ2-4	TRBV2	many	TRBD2	CASREPGLATNIQYF	TGTGCCAGCAGGGAACCGGGACTAGCGACGAACATTCAGTACTTC
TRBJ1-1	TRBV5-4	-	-	CASSLGDTEAFF	TGTGCCAGCAGCTTAGGGGACACTGAAGCTTTCTTT
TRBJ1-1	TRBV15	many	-	CATSSGREAEAFF	TGTGCCACCAGCAGCGGCAGGGAGGCTGAAGCTTTCTTT
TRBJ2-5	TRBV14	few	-	CATLRDTAETQYF	TGTGCCACTCTCCGGGACACCGCAGAGACCCAGTACTTC
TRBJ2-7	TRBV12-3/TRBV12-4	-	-	CASSFWDLPYEQYF	TGTGCCAGCAGTTTTTGGGACCTCCCCTACGAGCAGTACTTC